These 16 T cell receptor beta chains came from one sample sequenced in a study of T cell responses to AZD1222 COVID-19 vaccine. Using immunoSEQ multiplex PCR, the repertoire was profiled, and TCRdb retains in-frame clones only, with some absent. The table has about 93,000 clones, roughly nine tenths seen once; the top ten hold 2.5%. Sequencing used peripheral blood, obtained 28 days after the second AZD1222 dose. These receptors were taken from an adult who received the AZD1222 COVID-19 vaccine.

This rearrangement joins TRBV11-2 to TRBJ2-3; D may be TRBD2 (6 bases). The CDR3 contains 12 residues. V lost 5 bases and J lost 9, with 12 bases in between. Germline V gene data show CDR1 as SGHAT and CDR2 as FQNNGV. The CDR3 spells CASSLRRETQYF. The CDR3 DNA is TGTGCCAGCAGCCTCCGCCGGGAGACGCAGTATTTT.

This chain joins TRBV5-1 and TRBJ2-5; TRBD1 might be the D (6 bases). V was clipped by 4 bases and J by 4 bases, with 11 bases between them. The CDR3 runs 13 residues. The germline CDR1 and CDR2 sequences are SGHRS and YFSETQ. The CDR3 nucleotides read TGCGCCAGCAGCGGGGCAGGGGCAGAGACCCAGTACTTC. Encoded protein: CASSGAGAETQYF.

This clone was seen only a few times. The chain combines TRBV19 with TRBJ1-4, with D perhaps matching TRBD1 (5 bases). With 3 bases removed from V and 8 bases from J, the gap between germline ends came to 16 bases. Germline-derived CDR1 and CDR2 are LNHDA and SQIVND (reference sequence). The CDR3 is 15 amino acids. Here the CDR3 reads CASSIGGAYSEKLFF. The CDR3 DNA reads TGTGCCAGTAGTATTGGAGGGGCCTATAGCGAAAAACTGTTTTTT.

The chain recombines TRBV2 with TRBJ2-3, with D tentatively TRBD1 (6 bases). The CDR3 consists of 14 residues. Per the germline V gene, CDR1 is SNHLY and CDR2 is FYNNEI. V was clipped by 6 bases and J by 2 bases, with 12 bases between them. Here the CDR3 DNA reads TGTGCCAGCAGATACAGGGAAAACACAGATACGCAGTATTTT. Encoded protein: CASRYRENTDTQYF.

This rearrangement joins TRBV7-2 to TRBJ1-5; unclear D gene. The germline gives CDR1 SGHTA, CDR2 FQGNSA. V lost 1 base and J 7 bases, leaving 8 bases between the germline ends. The CDR3 is made up of 13 amino acids. The CDR3 is CASSLEAYQPQHF. The CDR3 bases are TGTGCCAGCAGCTTAGAGGCCTACCAGCCCCAGCATTTT.

The V call is TRBV6-5, the J call TRBJ2-7; a possible D gene is TRBD2 (5 bases). Germline CDR1 reads MNHEY; CDR2 reads SVGAGI. V lost 3 bases and J lost 3, with 15 bases in between. CDR3 length: 15 residues. This CDR3 reads CASSYARDDLYEQYF. The CDR3 region has the DNA TGTGCCAGCAGTTATGCTCGGGATGACCTCTACGAGCAGTACTTC.

V usage is TRBV30 and J usage is TRBJ2-7, with a weak D call TRBD1 (6 bases). The length of the CDR3 is 15 residues. The V end was cut by 8 bases, the J end by 6 bases, with 26 bases between. Per germline, CDR1 GTSNPN and CDR2 SVGIG (reference sequence). The CDR3 protein is CAATTGAGETGEQYF. CDR3 nucleotides: TGTGCCGCCACCACCGGGGCAGGGGAAACGGGCGAGCAGTACTTC.

This clone was recorded a few times. J is TRBJ2-7 and V is TRBV7-3; a possible D gene is TRBD2 (6 bases). The germline CDR1 and CDR2 sequences are SGHTA and FQGTGA. The CDR3 runs to 13 residues. Trimming cost V 5 bases and J 4 bases, with 12 bases left between them. The CDR3 DNA is TGTGCCAGCAGCCCAAGCGGGTCTTACGAGCAGTACTTC. Its protein product is CASSPSGSYEQYF.

The rearrangement joins TRBV6-2 or TRBV6-3 to TRBJ2-3; D is possibly TRBD2 (5 bases). Germline values: CDR1 MNHEY, CDR2 SVGEGT. CDR3 size: 12 residues. Trimming stripped 2 bases from V and 11 bases from J, with 11 bases between. The chain's CDR3 is CASSYLRERQYF. The CDR3 DNA reads as TGTGCCAGCAGTTACCTACGGGAAAGGCAGTATTTT.

The chain carries TRBV18 and TRBJ2-5; tentatively, D is TRBD2 (5 bases). The CDR3 has 15 residues. In germline, CDR1 is KGHSH, CDR2 LQKENI. V lost 3 bases and J lost 2, with 13 bases in between. The CDR3 DNA follows: TGTGCCAGCTCACCTCAAACCAGAGGGCAAGAGACCCAGTACTTC. It is translated as CASSPQTRGQETQYF.

The chain joins TRBV11-2 to TRBJ1-2; D is unclear. The CDR3 sequence is 14 residues long. V lost 0 bases to trimming and J lost 1 base, with 6 bases between them. The germline V gene encodes CDR1 SGHAT and CDR2 FQNNGV. In DNA, the CDR3 is TGTGCCAGCAGCTTAGAGGCAGTTAACTATGGCTACACCTTC. It is translated as CASSLEAVNYGYTF.

This clone was seen once. V is TRBV7-3 and J is TRBJ2-2; TRBD2 agrees at 11 bases. The CDR3 is 17 residues long. Germline CDR1 SGHTA, CDR2 FQGTGA. Trimming at V came to 4 bases and at J to 4 bases, leaving 8 bases not matched to a gene. CDR3 sequence (DNA): TGTGCCAGCAGCTCGTATTCTAGCGGGAGGTTCACCGGGGAGCTGTTTTTT. It yields the protein CASSSYSSGRFTGELFF.

The V and J genes are TRBV27 and TRBJ2-5; D is tentatively TRBD1 or TRBD2 (6 bases each). V gave up 6 bases and J gave up 4 bases, with 12 bases separating them. The length of the CDR3 is 13 residues. The V gene's germline CDR1 is MNHEY and CDR2 SMNVEV (reference sequence). The CDR3 nucleotides are TGTGCCAGCAGCCCGAGGGGGGTAGAGACCCAGTACTTC. Encoded protein: CASSPRGVETQYF.

The rearrangement joins TRBV10-1 to TRBJ2-2; 11 bases are shared with TRBD2. The CDR3 loop spans 16 amino acids. CDR1 and CDR2 from the germline V gene are WNHNN and SYGVQD (reference sequence). The trim removed 3 bases at V and 6 bases at J, leaving 6 bases unmatched. The chain's CDR3 is CASSDSGRAGAGELFF. CDR3 sequence (DNA): TGCGCCAGCAGTGATAGCGGGAGGGCCGGGGCCGGGGAGCTGTTTTTT.

Turning to this clone: A much larger clone differs by one base, so this may be a read error. The chain couples TRBV6-2 or TRBV6-3 to TRBJ2-1, with D unresolved. With 2 bases removed from V and 0 bases from J, the gap between germline ends came to 5 bases. From germline, CDR1 is MNHEY and CDR2 SVGEGT. The CDR3 has 14 amino acids. The CDR3 is CASSYRSSYNEQFF. As DNA, the CDR3 is TGTGCCAGCAGTTACAGGAGCTCCTACAATGAGCAGTTCTTC.

This clone was picked up one time. The chain carries TRBV5-6 and TRBJ1-5; 7 bases fit TRBD1. After removal of 0 bases from V and 7 bases from J, the junction contained 4 bases not matched to a gene. From germline, CDR1 is SGHDT and CDR2 YYEEEE. The CDR3 consists of 14 residues. DNA for the CDR3: TGTGCCAGCAGCTTGGCAACAGGGGTACAGCCCCAGCATTTT. It specifies CASSLATGVQPQHF.